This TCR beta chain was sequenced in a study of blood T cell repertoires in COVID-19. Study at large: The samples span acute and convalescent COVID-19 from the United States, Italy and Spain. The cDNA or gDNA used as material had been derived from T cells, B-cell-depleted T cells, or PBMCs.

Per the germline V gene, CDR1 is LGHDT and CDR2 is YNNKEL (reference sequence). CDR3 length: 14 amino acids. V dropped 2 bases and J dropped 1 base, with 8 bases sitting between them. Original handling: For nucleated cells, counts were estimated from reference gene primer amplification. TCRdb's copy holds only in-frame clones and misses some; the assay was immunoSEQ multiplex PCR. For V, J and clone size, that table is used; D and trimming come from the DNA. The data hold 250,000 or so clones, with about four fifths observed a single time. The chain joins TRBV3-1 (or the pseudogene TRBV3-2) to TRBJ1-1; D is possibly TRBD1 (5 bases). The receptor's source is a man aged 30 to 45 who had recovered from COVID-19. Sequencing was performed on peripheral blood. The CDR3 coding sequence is TGTGCCAGCAGCCAAACAGGAGCGAACACTGAAGCTTTCTTT. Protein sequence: CASSQTGANTEAFF.